Included here is one T cell receptor (beta chain) sequence, with context. Its target is unknown. This sample stems from a study of T cells after yellow fever vaccination. Study at large: Libraries from low-cell-number fractions were prepared with the SMART-Seq v4 Ultra Low Input RNA kit.

The germline CDR1 and CDR2 sequences are SGHTA and FQGNSA. There are 15 residues in the CDR3. Losses at the gene ends were 1 base for V and 5 bases for J; bases not matched to a gene: 4. The study, taken as a whole, reports: Highly abundant clonotypes carried over from the bulk population could end up in FACS-sorted repertoires as contaminants. Subsequent to the booster, the majority of primary-vaccination clones reappeared (roughly 96% CD4, 80% to 90% CD8).

Generation of TCR cDNA used 5'RACE template switching (which added a universal primer site and UMIs). TCRdb called the 5' RACE reads again in MiXCR, with one record for every CDR3 protein. The sample holds 200,000 to 250,000 distinct CDR3 sequences, 6.9% seen once. The sequenced sample was CD4+ T cells sorted from PBMCs, obtained 15 days after the yellow fever booster vaccination. The gene calls are TRBV7-2 and TRBJ2-7; 11 nucleotides agree with TRBD2. The origin of this receptor is a young man who received the YFV17D yellow fever vaccine. The CDR3 sequence: CASSLGTSGSNEQYF. The CDR3 region has the DNA TGTGCCAGCAGCTTAGGCACTAGCGGGAGTAACGAGCAGTACTTC.